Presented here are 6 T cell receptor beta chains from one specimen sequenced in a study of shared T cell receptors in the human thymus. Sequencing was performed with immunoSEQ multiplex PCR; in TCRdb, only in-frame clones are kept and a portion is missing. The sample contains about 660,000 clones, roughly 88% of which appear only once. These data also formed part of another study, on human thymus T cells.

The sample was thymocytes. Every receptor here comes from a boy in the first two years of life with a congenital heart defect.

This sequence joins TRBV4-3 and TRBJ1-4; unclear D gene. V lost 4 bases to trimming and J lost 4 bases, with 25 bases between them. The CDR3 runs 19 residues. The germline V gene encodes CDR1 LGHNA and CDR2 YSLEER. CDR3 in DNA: TGCGCCAGCAGCCCCGACCGGGCAGGAACGGGGAGGATTAATGAAAAACTGTTTTTT. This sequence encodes CASSPDRAGTGRINEKLFF.

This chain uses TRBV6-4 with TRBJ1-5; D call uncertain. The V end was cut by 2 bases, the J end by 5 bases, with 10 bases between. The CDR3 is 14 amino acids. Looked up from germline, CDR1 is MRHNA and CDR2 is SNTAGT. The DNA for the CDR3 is TGTGCCAGCAGTGACAGCAGGTGGGATCAGCCCCAGCATTTT. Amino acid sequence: CASSDSRWDQPQHF.

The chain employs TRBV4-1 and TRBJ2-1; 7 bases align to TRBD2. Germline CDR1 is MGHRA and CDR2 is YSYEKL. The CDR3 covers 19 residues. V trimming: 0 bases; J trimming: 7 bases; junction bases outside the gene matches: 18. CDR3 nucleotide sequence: TGCGCCAGCAGCCAAGAGTGTTCTGGGGGAGGGAGGGCCCCTAATGAGCAGTTCTTC. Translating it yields CASSQECSGGGRAPNEQFF.

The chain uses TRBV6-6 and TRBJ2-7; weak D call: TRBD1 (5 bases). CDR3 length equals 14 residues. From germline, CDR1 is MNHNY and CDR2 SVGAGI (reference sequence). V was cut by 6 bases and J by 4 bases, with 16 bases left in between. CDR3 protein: CASSHRLRGYEQYF. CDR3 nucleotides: TGTGCCAGCAGCCACCGTTTAAGGGGTTACGAGCAGTACTTC.

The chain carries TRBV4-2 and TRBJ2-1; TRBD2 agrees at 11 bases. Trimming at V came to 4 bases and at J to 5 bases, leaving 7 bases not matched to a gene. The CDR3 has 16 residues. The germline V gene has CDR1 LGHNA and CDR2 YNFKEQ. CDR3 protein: CASSPLPGLADNEQFF. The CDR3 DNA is TGTGCCAGCAGCCCCTTACCGGGACTAGCGGACAATGAGCAGTTCTTC.

CDR3 sequence reads: CASTTDTYEQYF. DNA for the CDR3: TGTGCCAGCACCACGGACACTTACGAGCAGTACTTC. This chain links TRBV28 with TRBJ2-7, with TRBD1 as a possible D gene (5 bases). This CDR3 spans 12 amino acids. Germline V lookup: CDR1 MDHEN, CDR2 SYDVKM. The V end was cut by 7 bases, the J end by 4 bases, with 11 bases between.